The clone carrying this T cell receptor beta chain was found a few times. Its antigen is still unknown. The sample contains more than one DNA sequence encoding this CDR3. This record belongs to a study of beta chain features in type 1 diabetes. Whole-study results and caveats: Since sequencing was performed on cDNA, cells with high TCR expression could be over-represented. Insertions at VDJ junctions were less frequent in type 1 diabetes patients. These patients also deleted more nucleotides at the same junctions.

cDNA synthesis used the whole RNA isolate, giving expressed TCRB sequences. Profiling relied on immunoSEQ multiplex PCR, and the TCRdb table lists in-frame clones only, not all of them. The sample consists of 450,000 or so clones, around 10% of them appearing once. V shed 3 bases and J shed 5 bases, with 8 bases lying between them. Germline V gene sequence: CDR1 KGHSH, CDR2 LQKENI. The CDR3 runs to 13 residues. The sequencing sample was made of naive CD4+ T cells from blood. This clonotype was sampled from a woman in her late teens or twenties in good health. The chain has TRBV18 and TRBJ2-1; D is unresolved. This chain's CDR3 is CASSPGQNNEQFF. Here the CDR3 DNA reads TGTGCCAGCTCACCTGGGCAGAACAATGAGCAGTTCTTC.